This passage covers 2 T cell receptor beta chains from one sample sequenced in a study of cytomegalovirus exposure and HLA in healthy donors. Researchers ran the PCR with 60 Vbeta and 13 Jbeta primers. The protocol was immunoSEQ multiplex PCR, while the TCRdb copy is restricted to in-frame clones and leaves out a portion. The sample records approximately 150,000 clones, 80% being singletons. The sequenced sample consisted of PBMCs. The receptor source for this set is a woman aged 40-49 years in good health and CMV-seronegative.

The chain carries TRBV5-1 and TRBJ1-2, with D possibly TRBD1 on 5 matching bases. The germline V gene has CDR1 SGHRS and CDR2 YFSETQ. The V gene lost 7 bases and the J gene lost 6 bases, with 16 bases spanning the gap. The CDR3 is made up of 13 amino acids. CDR3 in DNA: TGCGCCAGCGCCCCTGAATGGGGGGATGGCTACACCTTC. Its protein is CASAPEWGDGYTF.

The genes are TRBV9 and TRBJ2-6; D perhaps matches TRBD1 (6 bases). The CDR3 has 16 residues. V lost 3 bases to trimming and J lost 2 bases, with 12 bases between them. Germline lookup yields CDR1 SGDLS and CDR2 YYNGEE. As DNA, the CDR3 is TGTGCCAGCAGCGAGCAACAGGGTGCTGGGGCCAACGTCCTGACTTTC. This codes for CASSEQQGAGANVLTF.